Sequencing of this T cell receptor (beta chain) was carried out in a study of technical replicates of blood from a handful of donors. CDR1 and CDR2 from the germline V gene are SQVTM and ANQGSEA. This CDR3 spans 13 amino acids. J lost 4 bases, V lost 5 bases, and 4 bases had no gene match. Clones were read by immunoSEQ multiplex PCR, and TCRdb kept only the in-frame ones, dropping some. The data show about 82,000 clones, with 96% seen just once and 0.37% held by the top ten. This sequence originates from a human donor in good health. Sequenced input: T cells isolated from PBMCs. This chain joins TRBV29-1 and TRBJ2-1, with 8 bases aligning to TRBD2. CDR3 sequence: CSVPREGYNEQFF. CDR3 coding DNA: TGCAGCGTTCCCCGGGAGGGTTACAATGAGCAGTTCTTC.